This paragraph reports one T cell receptor beta chain. The antigen it binds to is not known. Qualities for individual bases were not recorded, and no much larger clone is one base off. The V and J ends are trimmed by 4 bases and 0 bases, leaving 3 bases between them. Including cysteine and phenylalanine, the CDR3 has 12 amino acids. The retained sequence is limited to the CDR3, 36 bases, with the frame set at the first base. CDR1 SGHNT and CDR2 YYREEE were looked up in the germline V gene (reference sequence). The cohort comprised more than 550 healthy bone marrow donors. All cohort members were sampled while nominally healthy, although unrecorded immune exposures were likely present. The donor tested CMV seronegative, placing the donor among the 350 to 400 seronegative members of the cohort. Each donor provided a peripheral blood sample, and peripheral blood mononuclear cells were used for TCR beta sequencing. The Qiagen DNeasy Blood Extraction Kit was used to extract genomic DNA from the blood cell samples.

The record originates from a study of cytomegalovirus exposure and HLA in healthy donors (dated 2017 in TCRdb). For context, the study as a whole: In an earlier analysis of 450 to 750 of the donors, 250 to 350 Gb of sequence data and approximately 100 million unique TCR beta sequences from 150 million to 200 million T cells were reported. Donor age, sex, ethnicity and CMV serostatus were compiled together with the repertoire data. To decide whether each TCR beta V gene segment behaved as functional or pseudogenic, an earlier analysis of fewer than 750 of the donors relied on high-throughput TCR beta sequencing. A later analysis re-analyzed previously published TCR beta repertoires from 550 to 700 donors and added high-resolution HLA genotyping to study TCR occurrence patterns. Along with the roughly 610-subject first cohort, a separate validation cohort of around 120 different subjects was used. Roughly five DR-DQ haplotypes were handled as single units for association and clustering, since linkage in the cohort was strong. The study combined high-throughput TCR immunosequencing, statistical association of individual TCRs with disease status, and machine learning to predict cytomegalovirus infection status. Among the approximately 400 genotyped donors, under 90% belonged to the genetic ancestry cluster associated with self-reported Caucasian donors. A later genetic analysis used genome-wide SNP genotypes for about three fifths of the 666 donors, treating that subset as a discovery cohort. On average, around 230,000 unique TCR beta nucleotide sequences were sequenced per donor among a few hundred genotyped donors of the cohort, with roughly 20% of those sequences being non-productive. The study used immunosequencing to profile the T cell repertoires of approximately 650 subjects and linked those repertoires to cytomegalovirus serostatus. In the later analysis, no new phenotypic data were used to find candidate immune exposures; instead, reliance was placed on TCR beta sequences and their occurrence across donors. HLA typing covered class I and class II loci at four-digit resolution. The number of donors typed differed by locus, with roughly 629-640 for A, B, C, DRB1 and DQB1, more than 500 for DQA1, nearly 610 for DPA1, and some 440 for DPB1. Approximately 300 gigabases of sequencing data and around 85 million unique TCR sequences made up an early release that covered around 640 HLA-typed donors. The aim of the study was to test whether cataloging public T cell receptors could identify signatures of past pathogen exposure. Every discovery cohort repertoire had been produced on one sequencing platform. The paper's findings and limits, for the study overall: Correlated functional status among segregating V segments might reflect linkage disequilibrium, but an unknown experimental factor could not be ruled out. According to the authors, the approach could potentially be generalized to other disease states and immunological phenotypes. Specific HLA alleles were associated with over 15,000 TCR beta sequences at a false discovery rate of 0.05 in a later analysis. A group of highly shared sequence variants was considered likely to be a technical artifact of the sequencing pipeline. An association between a missense DCLRE1C variant and V-gene and J-gene trimming of TCR beta chains was found in a later genetic analysis and replicated in an independent cohort. Because HLA typing was missing for some donors at each locus, association tests included only the typed subset. A total of about 180 TCR beta chains were listed by the study as associated with cytomegalovirus. Presence/absence analyses assumed roughly uniform sequencing depth across donors, an assumption that may not hold. In a later analysis, the rate of TCR association differed among HLA loci, with DRB1 alleles having the most associated TCRs and HLA-C alleles having the fewest. According to a later genetic analysis, donors in an Asian-associated ancestry cluster had fewer N-insertions in productive TCRs than the approximately 650-donor mean. In a later analysis, several top co-occurrence clusters were reported to appear linked to parvovirus B19, influenza, CMV and Epstein-Barr virus. Some IMGT-functional V segments, including TRBV6-2 and TRBV6-3, could not be distinguished by the 87-base-pair reads and were therefore excluded. This cohort had only TCR beta chains sequenced, and the lack of alpha or paired-chain data limited which features could be detected. Most TCR sequences were seen in very few donors, while some public TCRs were found in many individuals. The only immune exposure information available for the cohort was CMV serostatus. A few of the identified cytomegalovirus-associated TCR beta chains were confirmed in vitro to be specific for cytomegalovirus antigens. Cytomegalovirus status was reported to be diagnosed by the classifier with high specificity and sensitivity in both the original and validation cohorts. In a later analysis, HLA-associated TCR beta chains showed more clonal expansion and lower generation probabilities than non-associated chains that were equally common. In a later analysis, most CMV-associated TCR beta chains were found to appear HLA-restricted, with HLA associations seemingly driven largely by CMV exposure. The earlier analysis of 587 of the donors excluded some 15 rarely observed V segments, including chromosome 9 orphons, because counts were too low. Broadly in line with IMGT annotations, most TCR beta V segments showed up in productive rearrangements about 90% or about 30% of the time in an earlier analysis of 450 to 750 of the donors. When HLA alleles, especially DR and DQ, strongly co-occurred, TCR associations were difficult to assign to individual alleles. A further reported finding was that TCR beta sequences accurately predicted the HLA-A and HLA-B alleles for most subjects in the first cohort.

The library was obtained by the immunoSEQ multiplex PCR assay. For the multiplex PCR, a mixture combining 60 forward primers for TCR Vbeta segments and 13 reverse primers for TCR Jbeta segments was used. Amplification of the CDR3 region of rearranged TCR beta genes was performed with a multiplex PCR assay on genomic DNA. The amplified TCR beta libraries were sequenced on the Illumina HiSeq System as 87-base-pair reads. Regarding the original processing steps: Across the 500 to 750 repertoires, a later analysis counted 80 million or so unique TCR beta chains, 8.5 million to 12 million of which were shared by at least two donors. Raw reads were error-corrected and collapsed into unique sequences by a nearest-neighbor algorithm in which closely related sequences were merged to remove PCR and sequencing errors. Alignment of CDR3 sequences to IMGT reference sequences was used to assign V, D and J gene segments. For a sequence to be retained, a match of at least six nucleotides to both a V gene segment and a J gene segment was required. A rearrangement counted as productive if the CDR3 had no stop codons and remained in frame with V and J, and every other rearrangement counted as non-productive. CDR3 was defined according to IMGT convention as the region running from the second conserved V-encoded cysteine to the conserved J-encoded phenylalanine. Sequences without an unambiguous match to a single V gene segment were excluded from the earlier analysis of several hundred of the donors. In an earlier analysis of a few hundred of the donors, V segments were called functional above 56.7% productive rearrangements and were called segregating when the between-donor standard deviation exceeded 5%. A statistical classification framework was built for diagnosing cytomegalovirus status from the catalog of TCR beta chain sequences. In a later analysis, TCR nucleotide sequences were compared against IMGT/GENE-DB human TR gene sequences so that V and J genes could be assigned. In a later analysis, CDR3 sequences and most-parsimonious VDJ recombination scenarios were assigned using the TCRdist pipeline. In a later analysis, each TCR beta chain was defined by its CDR3 amino acid sequence together with its V-gene family, and reads without a unique V-gene family were excluded. A later analysis removed 592 highly shared, low-generation-probability nucleotide sequences to deal with suspected cross-contamination and a sequencing artifact. In a later analysis, a clonal expansion index was calculated for each public chain from normalized within-repertoire ranks of inferred template counts. In a later analysis, generation probabilities were computed using a VDJ recombination model fitted to out-of-frame rearrangements, and the results were checked against IGoR. In a later analysis, TCR-TCR, TCR-HLA and TCR-CMV co-occurrence was scored with hypergeometric tests, and a repertoire-size bias correction was applied to TCR pairs. False discovery rates were estimated in a later analysis by permuting HLA or CMV assignments 20 times. In a later analysis, co-occurring TCRs were grouped using DBSCAN, and TCRdist sequence similarity was added for clustering within HLA-allele-positive subsets. Co-occurrence clustering excluded repertoires with fewer than 30,000 or more than 120,000 public chains, plus five with anomalous nucleotide sharing. TCRdb holds this immuneACCESS table with in-frame rearrangements only. Some clones are missing; in checked studies, unresolved V genes explain under half, and the rest has no known cause. That table is the source of V, J and clone size, and D and trimming were worked out from the DNA. The sample data list about 57,000 clones, and about 80% of these were observed just once. The ten largest clonotypes hold roughly 4.5% of the sample.

The material sequenced was PBMCs. The rearrangement joined TRBV5-4 to TRBJ2-3; the D gene is not confidently resolved. This receptor was obtained from a young man in good health and CMV-seronegative. The CDR3 protein: CASSPSTDTQYF. The nucleotide sequence reads as follows: TGTGCCAGCAGCCCTAGCACAGATACGCAGTATTTT.